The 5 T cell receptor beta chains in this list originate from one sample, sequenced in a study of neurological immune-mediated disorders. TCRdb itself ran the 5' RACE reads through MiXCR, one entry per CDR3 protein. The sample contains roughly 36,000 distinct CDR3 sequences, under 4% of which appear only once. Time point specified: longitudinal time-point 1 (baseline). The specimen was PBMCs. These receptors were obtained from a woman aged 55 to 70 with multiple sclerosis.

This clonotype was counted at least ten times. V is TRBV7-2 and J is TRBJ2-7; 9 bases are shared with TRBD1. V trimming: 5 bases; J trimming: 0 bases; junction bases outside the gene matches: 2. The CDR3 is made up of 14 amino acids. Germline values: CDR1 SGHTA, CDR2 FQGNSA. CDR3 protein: CASSADRGSYEQYF. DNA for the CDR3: TGTGCCAGCAGCGCGGACAGGGGCTCCTACGAGCAGTACTTC.

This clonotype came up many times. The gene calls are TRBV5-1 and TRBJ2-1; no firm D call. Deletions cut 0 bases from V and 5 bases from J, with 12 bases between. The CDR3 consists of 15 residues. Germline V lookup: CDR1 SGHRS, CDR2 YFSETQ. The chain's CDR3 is CASSLVQTLNNEQFF. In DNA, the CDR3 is TGCGCCAGCAGCTTGGTCCAAACGCTTAACAATGAGCAGTTCTTC.

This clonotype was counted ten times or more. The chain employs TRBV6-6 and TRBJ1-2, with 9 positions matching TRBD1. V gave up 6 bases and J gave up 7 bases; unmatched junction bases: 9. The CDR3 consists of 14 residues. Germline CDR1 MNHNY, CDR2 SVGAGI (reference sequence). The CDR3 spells CASRGRQGQGGYTF. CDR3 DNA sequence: TGTGCCAGCAGGGGGAGACAGGGACAGGGTGGCTACACCTTC.

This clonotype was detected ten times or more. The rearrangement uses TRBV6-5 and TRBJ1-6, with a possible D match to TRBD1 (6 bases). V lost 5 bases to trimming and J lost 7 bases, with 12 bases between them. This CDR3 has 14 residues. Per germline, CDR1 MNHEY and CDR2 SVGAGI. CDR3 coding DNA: TGTGCCAGCAGTGAGACAGGTTCAAATTCACCCCTCCACTTT. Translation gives CASSETGSNSPLHF.

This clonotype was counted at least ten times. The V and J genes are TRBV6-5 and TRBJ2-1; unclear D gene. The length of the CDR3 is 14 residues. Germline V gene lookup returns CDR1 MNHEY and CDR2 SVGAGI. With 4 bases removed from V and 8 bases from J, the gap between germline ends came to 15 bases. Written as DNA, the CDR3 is TGTGCCAGCAGTTCCACCCCCGAATATCATGAGCAGTTCTTC. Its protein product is CASSSTPEYHEQFF.